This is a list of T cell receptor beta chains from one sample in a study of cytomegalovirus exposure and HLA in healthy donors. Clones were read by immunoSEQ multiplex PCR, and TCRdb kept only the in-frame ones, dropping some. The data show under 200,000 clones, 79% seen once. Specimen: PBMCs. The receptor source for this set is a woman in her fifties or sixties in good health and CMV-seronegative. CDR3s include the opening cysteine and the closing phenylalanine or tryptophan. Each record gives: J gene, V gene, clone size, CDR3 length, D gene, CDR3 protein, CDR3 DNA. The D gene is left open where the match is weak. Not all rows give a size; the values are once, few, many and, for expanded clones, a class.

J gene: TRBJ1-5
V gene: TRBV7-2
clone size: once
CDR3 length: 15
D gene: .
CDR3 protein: CASSLSPGNGQPQHF
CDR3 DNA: TGTGCCAGCAGCTTAAGTCCGGGGAACGGACAGCCCCAGCATTTT

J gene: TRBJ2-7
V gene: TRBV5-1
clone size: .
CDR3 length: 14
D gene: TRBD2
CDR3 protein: CASSYLVQGGEQYF
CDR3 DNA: TGCGCCAGCAGCTACCTGGTGCAGGGAGGGGAGCAGTACTTC

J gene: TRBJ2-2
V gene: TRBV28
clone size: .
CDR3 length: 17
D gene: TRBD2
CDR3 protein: CASSIRGSGRGAGELFF
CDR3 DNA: TGTGCCAGCAGTATTCGGGGGAGCGGGAGAGGGGCCGGGGAGCTGTTTTTT

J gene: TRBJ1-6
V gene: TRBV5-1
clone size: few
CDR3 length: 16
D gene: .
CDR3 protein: CASSPVGAGDNSPLHF
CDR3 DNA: TGCGCCAGCAGCCCGGTGGGGGCGGGGGATAATTCACCCCTCCACTTT

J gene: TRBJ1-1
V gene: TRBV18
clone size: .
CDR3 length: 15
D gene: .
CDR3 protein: CASSLDMIGNTEAFF
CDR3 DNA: TGTGCCAGCTCCCTTGACATGATAGGGAACACTGAAGCTTTCTTT

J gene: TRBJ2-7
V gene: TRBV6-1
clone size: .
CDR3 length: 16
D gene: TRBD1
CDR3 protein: CASSGTGGSFFNEQYF
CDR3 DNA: TGTGCCAGCAGTGGAACAGGGGGCAGTTTTTTTAACGAGCAGTACTTC

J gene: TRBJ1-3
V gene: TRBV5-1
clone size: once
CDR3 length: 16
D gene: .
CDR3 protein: CASSSTTGHSGNTIYF
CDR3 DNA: TGCGCCAGCAGCTCCACGACAGGCCACTCTGGAAACACCATATATTTT

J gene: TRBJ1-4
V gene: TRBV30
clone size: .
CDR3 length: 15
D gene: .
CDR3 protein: CACPTQGIANEKLFF
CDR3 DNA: TGTGCCTGTCCAACCCAGGGTATCGCTAATGAAAAACTGTTTTTT

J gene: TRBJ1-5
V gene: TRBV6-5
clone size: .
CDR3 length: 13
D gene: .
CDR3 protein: CASRVYSNQPQHF
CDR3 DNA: TGTGCCAGCAGAGTCTATAGCAATCAGCCCCAGCATTTT

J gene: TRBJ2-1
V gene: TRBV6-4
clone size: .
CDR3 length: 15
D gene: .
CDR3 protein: CASSENAGSDNEQFF
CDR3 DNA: TGTGCCAGCAGTGAGAATGCGGGTTCTGACAATGAGCAGTTCTTC

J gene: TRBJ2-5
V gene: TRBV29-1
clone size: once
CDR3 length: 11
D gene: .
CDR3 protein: CSYEAGKTQYF
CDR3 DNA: TGCAGCTACGAGGCTGGAAAGACCCAGTACTTC

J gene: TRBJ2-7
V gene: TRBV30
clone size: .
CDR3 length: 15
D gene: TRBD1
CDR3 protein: CAWSTGQGPSYEQYF
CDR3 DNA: TGTGCCTGGAGTACCGGACAGGGGCCCTCCTACGAGCAGTACTTC

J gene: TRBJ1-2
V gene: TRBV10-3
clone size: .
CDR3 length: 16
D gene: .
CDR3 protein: CAISESKADTEYGYTF
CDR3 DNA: TGTGCCATCAGTGAGTCGAAGGCAGACACCGAATATGGCTACACCTTC

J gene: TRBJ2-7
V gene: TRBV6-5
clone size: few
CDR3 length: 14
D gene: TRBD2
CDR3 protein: CASTPRGDSYEQYF
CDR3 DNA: TGTGCCAGCACCCCCCGGGGGGACTCCTACGAGCAGTACTTC